The clone carrying this T cell receptor beta chain came up a few times. The entry originates in a study of OX40 agonist ivuxolimab in advanced cancers. Study as a whole: Ivuxolimab, an agonistic anti-OX40 (CD134) antibody, was given to patients. Partial responses were observed in three patients, of whom one had hepatocellular carcinoma and two had cutaneous melanoma.

Some clones are missing from TCRdb's copy, which holds only in-frame ones; the method was immunoSEQ multiplex PCR. Altogether around 26,000 clones are present, 75% to 90% being singletons, with the ten largest covering 34%. The germline V gene has CDR1 LNHDA and CDR2 SQIVND (reference sequence). V dropped 5 bases and J dropped 6; count of bases not matched to a gene: 3. The CDR3 has 13 residues. The gene calls are TRBV19 and TRBJ1-5; the match to TRBD1 covers 8 bases. This sequence originates from an adult with an advanced solid tumor such as melanoma, head and neck, liver or kidney cancer. This specimen was CD4+ or CD8+ T cells sorted from blood, taken in a trial of the OX40 agonist ivuxolimab. The CDR3 region has the DNA TGTGCCAGTAGTCACCAGGGGGCTCAGCCCCAGCATTTT. Its protein is CASSHQGAQPQHF.